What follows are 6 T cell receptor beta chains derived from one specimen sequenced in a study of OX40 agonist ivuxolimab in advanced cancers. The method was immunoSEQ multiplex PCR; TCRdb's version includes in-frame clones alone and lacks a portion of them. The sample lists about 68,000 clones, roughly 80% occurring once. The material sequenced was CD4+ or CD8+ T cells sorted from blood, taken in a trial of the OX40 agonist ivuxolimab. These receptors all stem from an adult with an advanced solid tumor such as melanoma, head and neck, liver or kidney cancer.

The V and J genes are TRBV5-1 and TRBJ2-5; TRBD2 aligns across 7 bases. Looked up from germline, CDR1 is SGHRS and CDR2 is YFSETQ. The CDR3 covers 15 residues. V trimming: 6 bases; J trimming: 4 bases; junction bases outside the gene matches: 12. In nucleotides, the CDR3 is TGCGCCAGCACCCCCGGGGCGGGGGAGGCAGAGACCCAGTACTTC. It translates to CASTPGAGEAETQYF.

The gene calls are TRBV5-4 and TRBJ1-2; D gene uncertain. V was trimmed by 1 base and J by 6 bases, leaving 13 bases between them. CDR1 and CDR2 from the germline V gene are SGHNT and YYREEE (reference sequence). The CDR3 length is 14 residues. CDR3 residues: CASSLFRSTDGYTF. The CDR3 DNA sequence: TGTGCCAGCAGCTTGTTCCGGTCTACTGATGGCTACACCTTC.

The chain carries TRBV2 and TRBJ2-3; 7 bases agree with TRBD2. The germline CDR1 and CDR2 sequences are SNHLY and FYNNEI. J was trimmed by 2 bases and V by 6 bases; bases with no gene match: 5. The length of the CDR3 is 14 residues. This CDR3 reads CASRAGTNTDTQYF. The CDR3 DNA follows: TGTGCCAGCAGAGCCGGGACTAACACAGATACGCAGTATTTT.

This CDR3 reads CASSLSVEQPQHF. CDR3 nucleotide sequence: TGTGCCAGTAGTCTCTCGGTGGAGCAACCCCAGCATTTT. The chain links TRBV19 to TRBJ1-5, with no clear D. Germline values: CDR1 LNHDA, CDR2 SQIVND (reference sequence). V shed 5 bases and J shed 10 bases, with 15 bases lying between them. This CDR3 comprises 13 residues.

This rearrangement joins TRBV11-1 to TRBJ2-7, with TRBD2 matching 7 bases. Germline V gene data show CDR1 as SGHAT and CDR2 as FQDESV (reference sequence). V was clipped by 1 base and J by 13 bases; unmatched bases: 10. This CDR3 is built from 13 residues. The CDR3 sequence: CASSLVPAGRPYF. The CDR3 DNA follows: TGTGCCAGCAGCTTAGTTCCAGCGGGGCGACCATACTTC.

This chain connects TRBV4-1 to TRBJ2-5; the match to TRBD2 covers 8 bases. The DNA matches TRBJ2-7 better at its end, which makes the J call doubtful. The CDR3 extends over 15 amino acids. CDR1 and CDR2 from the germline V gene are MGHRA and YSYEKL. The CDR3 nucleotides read TGCGCCAGCAGCCCTTTCCCGGGGGGGGACTACGAGCAGTACTTC. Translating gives CASSPFPGGDYEQYF.